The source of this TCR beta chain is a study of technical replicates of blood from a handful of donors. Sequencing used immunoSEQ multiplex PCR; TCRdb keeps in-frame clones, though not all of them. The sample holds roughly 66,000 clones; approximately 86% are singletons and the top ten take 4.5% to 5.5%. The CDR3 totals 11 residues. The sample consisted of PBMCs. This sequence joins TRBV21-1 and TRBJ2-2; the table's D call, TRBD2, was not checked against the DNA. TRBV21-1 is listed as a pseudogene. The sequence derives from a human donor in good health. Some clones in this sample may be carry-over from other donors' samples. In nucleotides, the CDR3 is TGTGCCAGCAGCACTGCCGGGGAGCTGTTTTTT. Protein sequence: CASSTAGELFF.